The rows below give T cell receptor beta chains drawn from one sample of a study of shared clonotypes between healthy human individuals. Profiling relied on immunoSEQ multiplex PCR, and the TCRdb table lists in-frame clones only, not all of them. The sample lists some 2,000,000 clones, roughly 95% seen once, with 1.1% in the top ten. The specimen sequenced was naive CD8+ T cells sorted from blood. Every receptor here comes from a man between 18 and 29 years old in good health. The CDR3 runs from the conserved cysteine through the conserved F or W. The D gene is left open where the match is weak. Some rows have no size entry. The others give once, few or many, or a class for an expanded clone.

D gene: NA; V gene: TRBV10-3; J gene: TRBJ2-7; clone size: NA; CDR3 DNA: TGTGCCATCTATGGACAGTCCCCCTACGAGCAGTACTTC; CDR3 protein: CAIYGQSPYEQYF
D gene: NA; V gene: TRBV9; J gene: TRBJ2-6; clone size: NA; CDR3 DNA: TGTGCCAGCACCCTAGGTGAAGCTGGGGCCAACGTCCTGACTTTC; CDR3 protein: CASTLGEAGANVLTF
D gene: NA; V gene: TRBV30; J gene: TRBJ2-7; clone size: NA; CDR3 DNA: TGTGCCTGGAGTGTACTAGGGACCGAGCAGTACTTC; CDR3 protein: CAWSVLGTEQYF
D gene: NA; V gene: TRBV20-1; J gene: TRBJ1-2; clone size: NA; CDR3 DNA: TGCAGTGCTTGGGACTTATATGGCTACACCTTC; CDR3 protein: CSAWDLYGYTF
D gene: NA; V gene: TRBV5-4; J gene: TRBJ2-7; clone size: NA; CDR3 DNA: TGTGCCAGCAGCTTGGATAAGAGACCCTACGAGCAGTACTTC; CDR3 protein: CASSLDKRPYEQYF
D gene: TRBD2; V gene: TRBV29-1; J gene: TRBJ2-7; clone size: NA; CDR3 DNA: TGCAGCGTTGCGACTAGCGGATTCTCCTACGAGCAGTACTTC; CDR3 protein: CSVATSGFSYEQYF
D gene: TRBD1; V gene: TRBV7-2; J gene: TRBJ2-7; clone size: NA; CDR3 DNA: TGTGCCAGCAGCTTAGGGGACAGGGACTACGAGCAGTACTTC; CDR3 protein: CASSLGDRDYEQYF
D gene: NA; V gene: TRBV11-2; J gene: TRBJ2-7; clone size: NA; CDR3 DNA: TGTGCCAGCAGCGTGACTCTAAATTTCTACGAGCAGTACTTC; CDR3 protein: CASSVTLNFYEQYF
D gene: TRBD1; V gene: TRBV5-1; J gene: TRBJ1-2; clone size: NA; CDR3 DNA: TGCGCCAGCGGACAGGCTGGGGCTAGTAACTATGGCTACACCTTC; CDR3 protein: CASGQAGASNYGYTF
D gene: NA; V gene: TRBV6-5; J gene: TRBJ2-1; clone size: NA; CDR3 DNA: TGTGCCAGCAGTGCACAACAGAGCAATGAGCAGTTCTTC; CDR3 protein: CASSAQQSNEQFF
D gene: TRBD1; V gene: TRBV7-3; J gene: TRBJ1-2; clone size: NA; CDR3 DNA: TGTGCCAGCAGCTTAAAAGGACAGGGGGCGAACTATGGCTACACCTTC; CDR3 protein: CASSLKGQGANYGYTF
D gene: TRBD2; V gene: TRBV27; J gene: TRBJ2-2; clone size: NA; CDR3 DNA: TGTGCCAGCAGTTTATTAGCTAGCGGGGGGCCCCGGGAGCTGTTTTTT; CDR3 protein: CASSLLASGGPRELFF
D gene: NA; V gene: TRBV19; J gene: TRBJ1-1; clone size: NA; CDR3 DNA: TGTGCCAGTACCATTGGGGGCCCGAACACTGAAGCTTTCTTT; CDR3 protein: CASTIGGPNTEAFF
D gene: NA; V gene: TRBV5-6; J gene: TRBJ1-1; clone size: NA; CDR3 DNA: TGTGCCAGCAGCGGACCGGGACAGAACACTGAAGCTTTCTTT; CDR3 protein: CASSGPGQNTEAFF
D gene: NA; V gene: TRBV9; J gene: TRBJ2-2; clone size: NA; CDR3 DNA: TGTGCCAGCAGCGACCCTCTGGAAACGGAAAACACCGGGGAGCTGTTTTTT; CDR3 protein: CASSDPLETENTGELFF
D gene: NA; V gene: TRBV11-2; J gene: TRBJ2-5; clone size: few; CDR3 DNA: TGTGCCAGCAGCTCCCGGGAACAAGAGACCCAGTACTTC; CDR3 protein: CASSSREQETQYF
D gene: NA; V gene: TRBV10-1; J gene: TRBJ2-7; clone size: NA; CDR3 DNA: TGCGCCAGCAGTGAGTCCGGCTACGAGCAGTACTTC; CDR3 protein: CASSESGYEQYF
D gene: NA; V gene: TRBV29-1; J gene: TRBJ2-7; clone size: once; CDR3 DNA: TGCAGCGTTTCGGGGGTATCCTACGAGCAGCACTTC; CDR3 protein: CSVSGVSYEQHF
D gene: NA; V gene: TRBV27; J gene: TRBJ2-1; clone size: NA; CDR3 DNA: TGTGCCAGCAGTGACCGGGGGGCATACAATGAGCAGTTCTTC; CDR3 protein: CASSDRGAYNEQFF
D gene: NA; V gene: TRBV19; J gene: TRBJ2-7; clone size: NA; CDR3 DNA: TGTGCCAGTAGTTCCCAGGCTATATCGACCAACGAGCAGTACTTC; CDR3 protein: CASSSQAISTNEQYF
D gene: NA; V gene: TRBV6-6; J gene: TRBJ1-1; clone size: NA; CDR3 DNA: TGTGCCAGCAGTTACCAGCGAAGGGAAGTGGATACTGAAGCTTTCTTT; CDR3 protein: CASSYQRREVDTEAFF
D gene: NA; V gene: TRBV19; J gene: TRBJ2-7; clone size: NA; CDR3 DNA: TGTGCCAGTAGTAATAGCGTGGCCTACGAGCAGTACTTC; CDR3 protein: CASSNSVAYEQYF
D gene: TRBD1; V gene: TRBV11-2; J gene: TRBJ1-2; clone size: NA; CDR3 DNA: TGTGCCAGCAGCCCGGGACAGGGAATAAACTATGGCTACACCTTC; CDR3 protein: CASSPGQGINYGYTF
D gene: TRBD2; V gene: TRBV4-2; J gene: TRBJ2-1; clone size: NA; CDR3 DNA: TGTGCCAGCAGCCCAACGGCTAGCGGGAGAGACCATGAGCAGTTCTTC; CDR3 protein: CASSPTASGRDHEQFF
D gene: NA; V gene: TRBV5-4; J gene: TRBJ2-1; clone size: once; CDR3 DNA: TGTGCCAGCAGAAGTGGGAATGAGCAGTTCTTC; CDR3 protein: CASRSGNEQFF
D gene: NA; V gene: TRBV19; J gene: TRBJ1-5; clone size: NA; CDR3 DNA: TGTGCCAGTAGTATTTACAGCTATAGCAATCAGCCCCAGCATTTT; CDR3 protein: CASSIYSYSNQPQHF
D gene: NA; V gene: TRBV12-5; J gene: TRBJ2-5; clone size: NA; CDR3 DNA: TGTGCTAGTGGTGACCCCAGTGTACAAGGGAAGACCCAGTACTTC; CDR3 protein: CASGDPSVQGKTQYF
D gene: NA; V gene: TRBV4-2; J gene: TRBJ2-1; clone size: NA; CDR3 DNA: TGTGCCAGCAGCCACGACCAGAGCTCCTACAATGAGCAGTTCTTC; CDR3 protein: CASSHDQSSYNEQFF
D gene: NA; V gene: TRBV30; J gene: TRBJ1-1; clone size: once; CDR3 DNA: TGTGCCTGGGGGACGGTTAACACTGAAGCTTTCTTT; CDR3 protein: CAWGTVNTEAFF
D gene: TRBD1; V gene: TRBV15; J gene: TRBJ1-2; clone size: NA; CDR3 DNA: TGTGCCACCAGCAGAGTACAGGGGAACTATGGCTACACCTTC; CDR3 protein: CATSRVQGNYGYTF
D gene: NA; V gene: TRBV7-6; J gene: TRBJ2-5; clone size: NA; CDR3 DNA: TGTGCCAGCAGCTTAACGGGCCAACAAGAGACCCAGTACTTC; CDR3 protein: CASSLTGQQETQYF
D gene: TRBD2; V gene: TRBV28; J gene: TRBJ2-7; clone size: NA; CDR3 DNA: TGTGCCAGCAGTATCCCGACTAGCGGGGACTACGAGCAGTACTTC; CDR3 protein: CASSIPTSGDYEQYF
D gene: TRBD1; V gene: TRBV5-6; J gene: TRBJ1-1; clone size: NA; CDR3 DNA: TGTGCCAGCAGCTTCCGACAGGGCCTGAACACTGAAGCTTTCTTT; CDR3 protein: CASSFRQGLNTEAFF
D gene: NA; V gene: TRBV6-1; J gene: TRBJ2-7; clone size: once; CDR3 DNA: TGTGCCAGCAGTTTGGCCGGCTCCTACGAGCAGTACTTC; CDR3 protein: CASSLAGSYEQYF
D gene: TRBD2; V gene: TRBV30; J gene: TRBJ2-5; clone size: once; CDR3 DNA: TGTGCCTGGAGTTCAACTAGCGTTCAAGAGACCCAGTACTTC; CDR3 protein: CAWSSTSVQETQYF
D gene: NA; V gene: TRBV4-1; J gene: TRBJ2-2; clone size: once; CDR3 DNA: TGCGCCAGCAGCCAAGAAGGTGTCTTCACCGGGGAGCTGTTTTTT; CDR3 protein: CASSQEGVFTGELFF